This T cell receptor (beta chain) was found in a study of blood T cell repertoires in COVID-19. TCRdb's table, derived via immunoSEQ multiplex PCR, lists solely in-frame clones and lacks some. This sample has tens of thousands of clones, with less than 90% found just once. CDR3 size: 15 residues. Trimming took 0 bases from V and 5 from J, leaving 14 bases between them. Germline V gene data show CDR1 as GTSNPN and CDR2 as SVGIG (reference sequence). The receptor comes from a human donor with active COVID-19. The donor label of this sample is uncertain. Input material: peripheral blood. The gene calls are TRBV30 and TRBJ2-1; D is perhaps TRBD1 (6 bases). CDR3 sequence: CAWSVGSHRDNEQFF. CDR3 DNA: TGTGCCTGGAGTGTCGGGTCCCACAGGGACAATGAGCAGTTCTTC. Complete variable domain (other parts from reference TRBV30 and TRBJ2-1): SQTIHQWPATLVQPVGSPLSLECTVEGTSNPNLYWYRQAAGRGLQLLFYSVGIGQISSEVPQNLSASRPQDRQFILSSKKLLLSDSGFYLCAWSVGSHRDNEQFFGPGTRLTVL.